The entry that follows covers one TCR beta chain sequence. This record belongs to a study of monozygotic twins with inflammatory bowel disease. TCRdb re-called the 5' RACE reads and gives one entry per CDR3 protein, without DNA. The listing contains around 210,000 distinct CDR3 sequences. Germline values: CDR1 SGHRS, CDR2 YFSETQ. The CDR3 runs 16 residues. This receptor was obtained from a human donor with ulcerative colitis or Crohn's disease, or a healthy co-twin of an affected twin (not recorded which). The V call is TRBV5-1, the J call TRBJ2-1; TCRdb selects TRBD1, and the lack of DNA leaves this call unchecked. Specimen: blood. This chain's CDR3 is CASRPGPMSSYNEQFF.